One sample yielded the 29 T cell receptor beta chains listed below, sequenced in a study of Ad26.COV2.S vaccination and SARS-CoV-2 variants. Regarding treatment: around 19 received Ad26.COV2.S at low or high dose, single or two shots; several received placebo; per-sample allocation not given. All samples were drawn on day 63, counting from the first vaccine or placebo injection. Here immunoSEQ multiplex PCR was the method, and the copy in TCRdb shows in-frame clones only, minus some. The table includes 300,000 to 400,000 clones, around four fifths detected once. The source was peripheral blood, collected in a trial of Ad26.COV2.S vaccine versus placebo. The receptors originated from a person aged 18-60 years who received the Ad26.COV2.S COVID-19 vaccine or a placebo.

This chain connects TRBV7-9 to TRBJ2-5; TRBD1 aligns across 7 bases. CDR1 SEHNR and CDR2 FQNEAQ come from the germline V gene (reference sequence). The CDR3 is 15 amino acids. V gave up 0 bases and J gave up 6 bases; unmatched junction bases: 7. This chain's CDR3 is CASSLAPQGPKTQYF. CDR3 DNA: TGTGCCAGCAGCTTAGCTCCACAGGGGCCAAAGACCCAGTACTTC.

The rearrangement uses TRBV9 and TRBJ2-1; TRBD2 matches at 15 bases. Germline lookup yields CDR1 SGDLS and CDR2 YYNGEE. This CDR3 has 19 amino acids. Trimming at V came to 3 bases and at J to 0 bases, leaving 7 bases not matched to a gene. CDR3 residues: CASSAKGLAGGPSYNEQFF. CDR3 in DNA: TGTGCCAGCAGCGCTAAGGGACTAGCGGGGGGACCCTCCTACAATGAGCAGTTCTTC.

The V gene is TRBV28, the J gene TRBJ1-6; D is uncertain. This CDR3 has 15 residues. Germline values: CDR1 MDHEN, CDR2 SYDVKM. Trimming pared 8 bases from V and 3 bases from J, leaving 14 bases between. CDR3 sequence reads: CASRAGRIYNSPLHF. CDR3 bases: TGTGCCAGCCGGGCAGGTCGCATCTATAATTCACCCCTCCACTTT. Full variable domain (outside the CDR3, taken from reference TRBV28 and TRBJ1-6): DVKVTQSSRYLVKRTGEKVFLECVQDMDHENMFWYRQDPGLGLRLIYFSYDVKMKEKGDIPEGYSVSREKKERFSLILESASTNQTSMYLCASRAGRIYNSPLHFGNGTRLTVT.

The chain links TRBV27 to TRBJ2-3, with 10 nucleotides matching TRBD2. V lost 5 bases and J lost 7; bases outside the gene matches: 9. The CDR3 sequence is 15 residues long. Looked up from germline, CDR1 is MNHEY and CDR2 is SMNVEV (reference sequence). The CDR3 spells CASSTPIAGGNTQYF. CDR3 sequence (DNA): TGTGCCAGCAGTACCCCCATAGCGGGGGGAAATACGCAGTATTTT.

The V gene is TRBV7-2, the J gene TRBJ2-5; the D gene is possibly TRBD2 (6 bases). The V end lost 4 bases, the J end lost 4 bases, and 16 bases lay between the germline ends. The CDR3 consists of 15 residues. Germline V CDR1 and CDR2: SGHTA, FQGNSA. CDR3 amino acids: CASSSSGLQGETQYF. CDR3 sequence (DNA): TGTGCCAGCAGCTCATCGGGACTCCAAGGAGAGACCCAGTACTTC.

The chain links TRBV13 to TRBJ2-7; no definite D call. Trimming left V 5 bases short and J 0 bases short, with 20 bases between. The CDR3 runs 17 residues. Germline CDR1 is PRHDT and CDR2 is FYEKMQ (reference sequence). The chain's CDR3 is CASSPPLGSHPSYEQYF. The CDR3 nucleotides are TGTGCCAGCAGCCCCCCGCTTGGTAGCCACCCCTCCTACGAGCAGTACTTC.

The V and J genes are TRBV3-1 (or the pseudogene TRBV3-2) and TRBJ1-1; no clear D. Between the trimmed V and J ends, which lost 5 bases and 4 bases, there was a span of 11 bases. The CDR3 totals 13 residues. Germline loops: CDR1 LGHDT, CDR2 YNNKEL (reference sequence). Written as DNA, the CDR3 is TGTGCCAGCAGCTCAGCCCCCAGCACTGAAGCTTTCTTT. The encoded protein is CASSSAPSTEAFF.

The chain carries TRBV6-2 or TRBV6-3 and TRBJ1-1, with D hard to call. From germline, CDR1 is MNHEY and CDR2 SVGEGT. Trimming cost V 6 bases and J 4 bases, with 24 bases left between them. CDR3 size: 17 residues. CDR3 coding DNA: TGTGCCAGCAGCCCAGTACGTAGTAGGACTATGAGCACTGAAGCTTTCTTT. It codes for CASSPVRSRTMSTEAFF.

CDR3 loop: CASSVDRELYGYTF. For the CDR3, the DNA is TGTGCCAGCAGTGTCGACAGGGAATTATATGGCTACACCTTC. The V and J genes are TRBV27 and TRBJ1-2; 7 bases line up with TRBD1. V lost 5 bases, J lost 5 bases, and 8 bases stayed unmatched. The CDR3 runs 14 residues. Germline CDR1 is MNHEY and CDR2 is SMNVEV (reference sequence).

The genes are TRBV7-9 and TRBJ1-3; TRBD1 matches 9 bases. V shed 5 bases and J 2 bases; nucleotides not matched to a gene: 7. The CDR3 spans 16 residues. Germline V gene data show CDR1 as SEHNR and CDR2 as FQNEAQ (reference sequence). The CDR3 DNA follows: TGTGCCAGCAGCCGCTCGACAGGGGGAACTGGAAACACCATATATTTT. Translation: CASSRSTGGTGNTIYF.

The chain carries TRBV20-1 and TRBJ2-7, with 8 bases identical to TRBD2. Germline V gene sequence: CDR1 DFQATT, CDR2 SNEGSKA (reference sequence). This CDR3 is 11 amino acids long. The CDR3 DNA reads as TGCAACCCCCGGGGGGGGGACGAGCAGTACTTC. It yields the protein CNPRGGDEQYF.

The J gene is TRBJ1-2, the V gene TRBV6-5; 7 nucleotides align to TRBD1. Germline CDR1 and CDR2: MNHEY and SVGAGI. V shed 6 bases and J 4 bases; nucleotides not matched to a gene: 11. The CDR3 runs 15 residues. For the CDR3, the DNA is TGTGCCAGCAGAGGATCGGGACAGACCCCCTATGGCTACACCTTC. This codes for CASRGSGQTPYGYTF.

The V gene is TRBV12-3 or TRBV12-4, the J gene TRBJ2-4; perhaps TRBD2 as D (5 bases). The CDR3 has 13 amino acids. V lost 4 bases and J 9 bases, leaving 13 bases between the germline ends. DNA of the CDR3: TGTGCCAGCAGTTCCAATTCTCGGGGCATTCAGTACTTC. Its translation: CASSSNSRGIQYF.

The CDR3 spells CASSHAPRPQHF. The CDR3 DNA reads TGTGCCAGCAGTCACGCCCCACGGCCCCAGCATTTT. The rearrangement uses TRBV12-3 or TRBV12-4 and TRBJ1-5; D not resolved. The CDR3 loop spans 12 amino acids. V was cut by 5 bases and J by 9 bases, with 11 bases left in between.

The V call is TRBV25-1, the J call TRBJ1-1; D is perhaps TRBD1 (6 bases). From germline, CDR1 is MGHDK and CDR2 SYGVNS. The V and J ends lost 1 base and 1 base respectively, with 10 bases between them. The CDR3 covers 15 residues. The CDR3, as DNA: TGTGCCAGCAGTGAATTAGGGGGGAGGAACACTGAAGCTTTCTTT. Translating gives CASSELGGRNTEAFF.

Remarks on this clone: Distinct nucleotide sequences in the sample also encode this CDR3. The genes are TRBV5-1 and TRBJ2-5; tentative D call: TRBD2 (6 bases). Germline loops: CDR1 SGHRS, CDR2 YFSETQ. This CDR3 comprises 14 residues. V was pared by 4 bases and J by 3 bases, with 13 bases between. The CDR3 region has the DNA TGCGCCAGCAGCCCCGGTTTAGCGGAAGAGACCCAGTACTTC. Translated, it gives CASSPGLAEETQYF.

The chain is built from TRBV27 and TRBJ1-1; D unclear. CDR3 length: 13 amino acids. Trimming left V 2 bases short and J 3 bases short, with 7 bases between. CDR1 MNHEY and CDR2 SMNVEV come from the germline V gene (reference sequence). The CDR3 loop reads CASSLREDTEAFF. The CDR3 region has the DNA TGTGCCAGCAGTTTAAGGGAGGACACTGAAGCTTTCTTT.

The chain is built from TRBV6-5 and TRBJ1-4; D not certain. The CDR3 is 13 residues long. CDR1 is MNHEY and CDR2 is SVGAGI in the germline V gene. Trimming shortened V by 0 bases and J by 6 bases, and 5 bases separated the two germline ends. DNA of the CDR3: TGTGCCAGCAGTTACTCCCTCCATGAAAAACTGTTTTTT. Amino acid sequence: CASSYSLHEKLFF.

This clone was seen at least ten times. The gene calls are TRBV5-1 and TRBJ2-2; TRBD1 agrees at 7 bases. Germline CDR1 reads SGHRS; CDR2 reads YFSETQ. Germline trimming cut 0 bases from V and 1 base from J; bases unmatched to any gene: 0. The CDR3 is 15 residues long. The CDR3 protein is CASSLGDRNTGELFF. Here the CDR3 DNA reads TGCGCCAGCAGCTTGGGGGACAGGAACACCGGGGAGCTGTTTTTT.

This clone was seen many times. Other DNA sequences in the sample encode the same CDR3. The chain's CDR3 is CASSLDRGNTEAFF. CDR3 sequence (DNA): TGCGCCAGCAGCTTGGACAGGGGAAACACTGAAGCTTTCTTT. The chain employs TRBV5-1 and TRBJ1-1, with 7 nucleotides matching TRBD1. The CDR3 totals 14 residues. V gave up 0 bases and J gave up 2 bases; unmatched junction bases: 1. Germline lookup yields CDR1 SGHRS and CDR2 YFSETQ.

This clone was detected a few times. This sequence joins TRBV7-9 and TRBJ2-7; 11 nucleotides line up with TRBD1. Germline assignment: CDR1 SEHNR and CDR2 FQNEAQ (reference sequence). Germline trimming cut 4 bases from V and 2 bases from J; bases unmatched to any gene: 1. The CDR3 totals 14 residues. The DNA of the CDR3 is TGTGCCAGCAGCTGGGGACAGGGGGCCTACGAGCAGTACTTC. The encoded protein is CASSWGQGAYEQYF. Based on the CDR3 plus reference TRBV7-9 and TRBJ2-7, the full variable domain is DTGVSQNPRHKITKRGQNVTFRCDPISEHNRLYWYRQTLGQGPEFLTYFQNEAQLEKSRLLSDRFSAERPKGSFSTLEIQRTEQGDSAMYLCASSWGQGAYEQYFGPGTRLTVT.

The CDR3: CASSLGPGTDNQPQHF. The CDR3, as DNA: TGTGCCAGCAGCTTAGGGCCCGGGACAGACAATCAGCCCCAGCATTTT. The chain joins TRBV7-8 to TRBJ1-5; 7 nucleotides align to TRBD1. The V segment lost 1 base and the J segment 3 bases; nucleotides outside the gene matches: 6. Germline V CDR1 and CDR2: SGHVS, FQNEAQ. This CDR3 has 16 residues.

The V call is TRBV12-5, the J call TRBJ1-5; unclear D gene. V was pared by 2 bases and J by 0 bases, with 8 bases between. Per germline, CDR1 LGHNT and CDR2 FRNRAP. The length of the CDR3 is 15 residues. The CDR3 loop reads CASGLPDPSNQPQHF. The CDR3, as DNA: TGTGCTAGTGGTTTGCCTGACCCTAGCAATCAGCCCCAGCATTTT.

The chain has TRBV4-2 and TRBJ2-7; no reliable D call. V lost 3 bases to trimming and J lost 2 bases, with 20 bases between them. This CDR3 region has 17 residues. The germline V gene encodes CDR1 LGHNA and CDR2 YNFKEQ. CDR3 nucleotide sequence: TGTGCCAGCAGCCAGGACGGACGCGGCGGCAATCCCTACGAGCAGTACTTC. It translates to CASSQDGRGGNPYEQYF.

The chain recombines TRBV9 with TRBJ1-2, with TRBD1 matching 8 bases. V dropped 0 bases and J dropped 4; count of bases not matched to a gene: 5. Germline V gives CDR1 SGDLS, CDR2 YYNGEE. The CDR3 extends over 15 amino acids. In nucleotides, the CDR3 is TGTGCCAGCAGCGTAGCTCCGACAGGGGTCTATGGCTACACCTTC. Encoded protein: CASSVAPTGVYGYTF.

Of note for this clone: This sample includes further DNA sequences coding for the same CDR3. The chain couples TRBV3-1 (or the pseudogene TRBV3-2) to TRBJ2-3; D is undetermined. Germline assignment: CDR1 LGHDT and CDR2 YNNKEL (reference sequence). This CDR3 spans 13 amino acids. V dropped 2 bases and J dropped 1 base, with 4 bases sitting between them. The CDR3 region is CASSQSGTDTQYF. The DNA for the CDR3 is TGTGCCAGCAGCCAAAGTGGCACAGATACGCAGTATTTT.

DNA for the CDR3: TGTGCCAGCAGTTATGGGGGCTATACGCAGTATTTT. Protein sequence: CASSYGGYTQYF. The rearrangement links TRBV7-9 to TRBJ2-3; tentatively, D is TRBD1 (6 bases). CDR1 is SEHNR and CDR2 is FQNEAQ in the germline V gene (reference sequence). The germline V and J ends were trimmed by 6 bases and 7 bases, with 11 bases remaining between them. The CDR3 is made up of 12 amino acids. Full variable domain (missing parts from reference TRBV7-9 and TRBJ2-3): DTGVSQNPRHKITKRGQNVTFRCDPISEHNRLYWYRQTLGQGPEFLTYFQNEAQLEKSRLLSDRFSAERPKGSFSTLEIQRTEQGDSAMYLCASSYGGYTQYFGPGTRLTVL.

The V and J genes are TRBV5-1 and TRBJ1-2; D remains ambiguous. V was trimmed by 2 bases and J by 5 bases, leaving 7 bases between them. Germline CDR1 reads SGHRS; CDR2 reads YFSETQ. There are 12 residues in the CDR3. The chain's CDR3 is CASSFGSYGYTF. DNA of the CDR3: TGCGCCAGCAGCTTCGGGTCGTATGGCTACACCTTC.

The CDR3 sequence: CASSSAGGADYGYTF. Here the CDR3 DNA reads TGTGCCAGCAGCTCAGCAGGGGGCGCAGACTATGGCTACACCTTC. This chain links TRBV7-2 with TRBJ1-2; the match to TRBD1 covers 8 bases. V lost 4 bases to trimming and J lost 3 bases; unmatched junction nucleotides: 7. CDR3 length: 15 amino acids. Germline V gene lookup returns CDR1 SGHTA and CDR2 FQGNSA.